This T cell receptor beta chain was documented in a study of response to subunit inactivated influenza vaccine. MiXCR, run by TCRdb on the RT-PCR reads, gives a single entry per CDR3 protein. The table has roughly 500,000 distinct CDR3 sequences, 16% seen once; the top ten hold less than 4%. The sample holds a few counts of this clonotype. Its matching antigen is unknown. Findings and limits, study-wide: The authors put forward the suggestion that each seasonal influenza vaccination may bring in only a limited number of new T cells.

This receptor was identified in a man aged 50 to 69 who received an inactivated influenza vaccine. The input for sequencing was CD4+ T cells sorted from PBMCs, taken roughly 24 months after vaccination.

The CDR3 nucleotides are TGTGCCAGCAGCCCGAGGTCGAACACCGGGGAGCTGTTTTTT. It encodes CASSPRSNTGELFF. V usage is TRBV9 and J usage is TRBJ2-2; D uncertain. V dropped 4 bases and J dropped 0 bases, with 7 bases sitting between them. Germline V lookup: CDR1 SGDLS, CDR2 YYNGEE. The CDR3 consists of 14 residues.